The clone carrying this TCR beta chain occurred many times. This sample stems from a study of regulatory T cells in long-lasting Graves disease. Documented time point: newly diagnosed GD, antithyroid drugs for less than 3 months. From PBMCs, RNA was extracted and then used to make the TCR library. Germline CDR1 reads KGHDR; CDR2 reads SFDVKD. The germline V and J ends were trimmed by 7 bases and 4 bases, with 9 bases remaining between them. The CDR3 covers 12 residues. Libraries of TCR beta came from iRepertoire HTBI primers plus Arm-PCR of CDR3 regions. MiXCR was run by TCRdb on the multiplex PCR reads, yielding one entry per CDR3 protein. The table shows approximately 300,000 distinct CDR3 sequences, with approximately 20% occurring only once.

This TCR was sampled from a female donor with Graves disease. The chain recombines TRBV24-1 with TRBJ1-2; D remains unclear. Here the sequenced sample was peripheral blood mononuclear cells (PBMCs), taken at new diagnosis, from a patient treated with antithyroid drugs. CDR3 loop: CATRDRSYGYTF. The CDR3 nucleotides read TGTGCCACCAGGGACCGATCCTATGGCTACACCTTC.